This record covers a single TCR beta chain. As yet, its antigen is unknown. Germline CDR1 reads MRHNA; CDR2 reads SNTAGT. The CDR3 extends over 15 amino acids. Deletions cut 3 bases from V and 7 bases from J, with 13 bases between. The data were obtained in a study of T cell responses to AZD1222 COVID-19 vaccine. Using immunoSEQ multiplex PCR, the repertoire was profiled, and TCRdb retains in-frame clones only, with some absent. This table has 90,000 to 120,000 clones, 70% to 90% appearing once. Findings and caveats of the study: The donor cohort was predominantly white British with a female majority, and clonal diversity may have been underestimated. No repertoire was sampled before or during the peak T cell response, only after it. Spike-specific TCR breadth and depth both grew after two AZD1222 doses. Targets within unmutated variant regions were reportedly found for nearly half of spike-specific TCRs.

Here the sequenced sample was peripheral blood, taken on day 0 of AZD1222 vaccination. This TCR was recovered from an adult in good health. The V gene is TRBV6-4, the J gene TRBJ1-6; no clear D. The CDR3 nucleotides are TGTGCCAGCAGTGAAGACTCTGTGGAGAATTCACCCCTCCACTTT. Its translation: CASSEDSVENSPLHF.